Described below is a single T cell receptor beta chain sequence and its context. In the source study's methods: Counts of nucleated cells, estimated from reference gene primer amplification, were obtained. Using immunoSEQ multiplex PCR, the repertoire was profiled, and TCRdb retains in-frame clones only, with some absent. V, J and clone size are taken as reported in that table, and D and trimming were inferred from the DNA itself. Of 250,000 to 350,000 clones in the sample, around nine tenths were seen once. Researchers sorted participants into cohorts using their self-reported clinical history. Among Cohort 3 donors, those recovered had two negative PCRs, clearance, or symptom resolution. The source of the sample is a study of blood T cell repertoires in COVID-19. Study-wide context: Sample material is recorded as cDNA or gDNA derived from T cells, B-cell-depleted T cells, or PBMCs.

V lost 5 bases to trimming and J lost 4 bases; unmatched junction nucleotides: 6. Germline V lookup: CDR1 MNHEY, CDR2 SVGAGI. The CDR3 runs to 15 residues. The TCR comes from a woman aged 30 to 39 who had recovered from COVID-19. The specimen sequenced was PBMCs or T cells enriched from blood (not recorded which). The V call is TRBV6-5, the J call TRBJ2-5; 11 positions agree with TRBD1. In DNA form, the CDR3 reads TGTGCCAGCAGTACCCGGACAGGGGGCAGAGAGACCCAGTACTTC. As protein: CASSTRTGGRETQYF.